The clone carrying this T cell receptor beta chain was detected many times. Its antigen is not identified. This record belongs to a study of response to subunit inactivated influenza vaccine. Study conclusions and caveats: The study's authors posited that every seasonal influenza vaccination enlists few new T cells.

Using its own MiXCR run on the RT-PCR reads, TCRdb lists one record per CDR3 protein. The data show roughly 670,000 distinct CDR3 sequences, about 14% seen once. Trimming left V 2 bases short and J 5 bases short, with 9 bases between. This CDR3 has 13 amino acids. This rearrangement joins TRBV12-3 or TRBV12-4 to TRBJ2-5, with TRBD1 as a possible D gene (6 bases). The sample was PBMCs from blood, taken around 14 days before vaccination. The receptor was isolated from a man over 45 who received an inactivated influenza vaccine. As DNA, the CDR3 is TGTGCCAGCAGTTTATCAGGGGATGAGACCCAGTACTTC. Its protein product is CASSLSGDETQYF.